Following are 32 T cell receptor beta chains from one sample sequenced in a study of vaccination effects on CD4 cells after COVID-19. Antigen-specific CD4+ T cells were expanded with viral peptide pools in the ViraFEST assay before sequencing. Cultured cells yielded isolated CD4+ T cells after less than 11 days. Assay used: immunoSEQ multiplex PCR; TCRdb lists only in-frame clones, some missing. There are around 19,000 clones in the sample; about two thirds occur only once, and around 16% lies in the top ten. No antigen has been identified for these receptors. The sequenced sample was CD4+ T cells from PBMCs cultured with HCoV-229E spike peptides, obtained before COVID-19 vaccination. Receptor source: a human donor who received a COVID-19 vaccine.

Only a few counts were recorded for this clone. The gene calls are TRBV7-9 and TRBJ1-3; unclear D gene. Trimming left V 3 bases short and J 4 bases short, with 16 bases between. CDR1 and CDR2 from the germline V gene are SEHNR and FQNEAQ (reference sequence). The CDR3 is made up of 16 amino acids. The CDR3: CASSLILLLPGNTIYF. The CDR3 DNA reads TGTGCCAGCAGCTTGATACTCCTTTTGCCGGGAAACACCATATATTTT.

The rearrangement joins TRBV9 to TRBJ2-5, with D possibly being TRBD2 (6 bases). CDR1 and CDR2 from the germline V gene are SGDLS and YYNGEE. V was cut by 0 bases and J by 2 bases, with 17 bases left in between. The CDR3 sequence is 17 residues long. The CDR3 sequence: CASSVALGDGGQETQYF. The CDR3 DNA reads TGTGCCAGCAGCGTAGCATTAGGGGACGGAGGGCAAGAGACCCAGTACTTC.

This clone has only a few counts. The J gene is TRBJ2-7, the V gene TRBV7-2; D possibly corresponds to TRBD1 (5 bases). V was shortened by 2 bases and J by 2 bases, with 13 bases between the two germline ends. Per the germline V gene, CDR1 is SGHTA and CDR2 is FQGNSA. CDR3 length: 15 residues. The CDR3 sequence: CASSLQFLGAYEQYF. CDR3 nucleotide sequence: TGTGCCAGCAGCTTACAGTTTTTAGGGGCCTACGAGCAGTACTTC.

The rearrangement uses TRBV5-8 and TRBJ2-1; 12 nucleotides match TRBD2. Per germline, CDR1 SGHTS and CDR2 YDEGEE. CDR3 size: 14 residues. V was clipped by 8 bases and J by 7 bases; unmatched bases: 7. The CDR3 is CARRKTSGRNEQFF. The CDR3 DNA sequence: TGTGCCAGGCGGAAGACTAGCGGGAGAAATGAGCAGTTCTTC.

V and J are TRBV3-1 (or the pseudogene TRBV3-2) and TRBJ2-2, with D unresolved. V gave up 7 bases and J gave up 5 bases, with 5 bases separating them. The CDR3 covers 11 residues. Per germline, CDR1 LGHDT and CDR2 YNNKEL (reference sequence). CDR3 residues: CASTGTGELFF. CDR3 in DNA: TGTGCCAGCACCGGGACCGGGGAGCTGTTTTTT.

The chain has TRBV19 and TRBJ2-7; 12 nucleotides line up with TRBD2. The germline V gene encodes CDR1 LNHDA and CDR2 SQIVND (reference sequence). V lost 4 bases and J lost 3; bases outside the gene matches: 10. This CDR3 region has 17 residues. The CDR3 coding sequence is TGTGCCAGTAGTACCAAGCTTAGACTAGCGGGAGACTACGAGCAGTACTTC. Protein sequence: CASSTKLRLAGDYEQYF.

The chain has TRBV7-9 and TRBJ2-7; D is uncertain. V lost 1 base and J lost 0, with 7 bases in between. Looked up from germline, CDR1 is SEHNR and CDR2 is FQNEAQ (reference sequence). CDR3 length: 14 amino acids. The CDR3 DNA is TGTGCCAGCAGCTTAGGGGTCGGCTCCTACGAGCAGTACTTC. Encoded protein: CASSLGVGSYEQYF.

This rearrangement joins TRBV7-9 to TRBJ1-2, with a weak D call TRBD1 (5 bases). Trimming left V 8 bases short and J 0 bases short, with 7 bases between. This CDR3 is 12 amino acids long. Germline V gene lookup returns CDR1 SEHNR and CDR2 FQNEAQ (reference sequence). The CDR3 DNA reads TGTGCCAGCGGGACGGCTAACTATGGCTACACCTTC. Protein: CASGTANYGYTF.

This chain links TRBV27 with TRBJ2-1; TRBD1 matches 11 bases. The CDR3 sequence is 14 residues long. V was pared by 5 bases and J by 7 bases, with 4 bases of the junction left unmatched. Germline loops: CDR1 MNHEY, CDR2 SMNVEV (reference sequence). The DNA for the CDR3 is TGTGCCAGCAGTCCGGGACAGGGGGTAAATGAGCAGTTCTTC. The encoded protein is CASSPGQGVNEQFF.

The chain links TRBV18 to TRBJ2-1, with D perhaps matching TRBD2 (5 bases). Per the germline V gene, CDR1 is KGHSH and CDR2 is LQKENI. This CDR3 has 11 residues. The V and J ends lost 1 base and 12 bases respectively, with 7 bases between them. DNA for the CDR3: TGTGCCAGCTCACCACGGGCGGGGCAGTTCTTC. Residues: CASSPRAGQFF.

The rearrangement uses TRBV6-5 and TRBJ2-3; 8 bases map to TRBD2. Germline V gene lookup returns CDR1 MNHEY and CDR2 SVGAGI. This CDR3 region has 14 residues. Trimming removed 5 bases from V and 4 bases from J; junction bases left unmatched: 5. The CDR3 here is CASSRGTSADTQYF. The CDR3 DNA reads TGTGCCAGCAGTAGGGGGACTAGTGCAGATACGCAGTATTTT.

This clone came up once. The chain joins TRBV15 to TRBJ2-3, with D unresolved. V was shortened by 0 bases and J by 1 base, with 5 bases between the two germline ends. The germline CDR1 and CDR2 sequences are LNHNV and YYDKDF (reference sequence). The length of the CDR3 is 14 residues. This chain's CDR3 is CATSREAGTDTQYF. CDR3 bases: TGTGCCACCAGCAGAGAGGCGGGCACAGATACGCAGTATTTT.

CDR3: CASSLSETGAAETQYF. In nucleotides, the CDR3 is TGTGCCAGCAGCTTATCCGAGACAGGGGCAGCAGAGACCCAGTACTTC. This chain links TRBV7-7 with TRBJ2-5; 8 bases align to TRBD1. V trimming: 2 bases; J trimming: 4 bases; junction bases outside the gene matches: 9. From germline, CDR1 is SSHAT and CDR2 FNYEAQ (reference sequence). This CDR3 has 16 amino acids.

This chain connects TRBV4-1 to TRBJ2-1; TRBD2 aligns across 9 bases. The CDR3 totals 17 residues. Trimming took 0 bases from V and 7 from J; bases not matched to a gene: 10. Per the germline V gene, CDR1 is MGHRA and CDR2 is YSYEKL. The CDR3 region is CASSQDGRSGGLNEQFF. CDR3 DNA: TGCGCCAGCAGCCAAGATGGAAGAAGCGGGGGGCTAAATGAGCAGTTCTTC.

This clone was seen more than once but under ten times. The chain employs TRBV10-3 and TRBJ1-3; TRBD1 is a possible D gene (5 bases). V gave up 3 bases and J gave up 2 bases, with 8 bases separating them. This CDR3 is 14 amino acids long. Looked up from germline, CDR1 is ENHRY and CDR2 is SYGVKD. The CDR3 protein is CAISDTGAGNTIYF. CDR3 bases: TGTGCCATCAGTGATACGGGGGCTGGAAACACCATATATTTT.

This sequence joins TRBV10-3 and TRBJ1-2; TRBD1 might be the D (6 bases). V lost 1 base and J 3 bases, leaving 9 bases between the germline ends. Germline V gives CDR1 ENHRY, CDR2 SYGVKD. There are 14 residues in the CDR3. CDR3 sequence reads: CAISELGGDYGYTF. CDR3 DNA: TGTGCCATCAGTGAGTTAGGGGGAGACTATGGCTACACCTTC.

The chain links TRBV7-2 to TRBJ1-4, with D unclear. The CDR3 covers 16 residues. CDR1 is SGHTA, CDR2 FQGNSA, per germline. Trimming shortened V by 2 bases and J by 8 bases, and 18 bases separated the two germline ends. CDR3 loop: CASSLQAGGRPEKLFF. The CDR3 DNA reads TGTGCCAGCAGCTTACAGGCCGGCGGCCGACCAGAAAAACTGTTTTTT. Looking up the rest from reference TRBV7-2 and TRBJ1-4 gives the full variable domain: GAGVSQSPSNKVTEKGKDVELRCDPISGHTALYWYRQSLGQGLEFLIYFQGNSAPDKSGLPSDRFSAERTGGSVSTLTIQRTQQEDSAVYLCASSLQAGGRPEKLFFGSGTQLSVL.

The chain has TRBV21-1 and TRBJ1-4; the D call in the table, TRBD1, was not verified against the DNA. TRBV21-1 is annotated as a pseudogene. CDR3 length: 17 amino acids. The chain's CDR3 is CASSEVPAGTGYEKLFF. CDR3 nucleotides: TGTGCCAGCAGCGAAGTGCCCGCCGGGACAGGGTACGAAAAACTGTTTTTT.

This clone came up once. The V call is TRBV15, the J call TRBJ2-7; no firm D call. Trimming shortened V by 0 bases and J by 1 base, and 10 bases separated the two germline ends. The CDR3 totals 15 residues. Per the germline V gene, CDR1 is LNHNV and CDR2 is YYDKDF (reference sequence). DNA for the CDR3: TGTGCCACCAGCAGAGACCCTGGTCGTTCCTACGAGCAGTACTTC. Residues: CATSRDPGRSYEQYF.

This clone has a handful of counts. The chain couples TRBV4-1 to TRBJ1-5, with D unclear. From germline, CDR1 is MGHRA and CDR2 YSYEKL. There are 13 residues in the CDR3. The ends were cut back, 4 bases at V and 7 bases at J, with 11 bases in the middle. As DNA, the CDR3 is TGCGCCAGCAGCCCCCAAGTGGGGCAGCCCCAGCATTTT. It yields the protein CASSPQVGQPQHF.

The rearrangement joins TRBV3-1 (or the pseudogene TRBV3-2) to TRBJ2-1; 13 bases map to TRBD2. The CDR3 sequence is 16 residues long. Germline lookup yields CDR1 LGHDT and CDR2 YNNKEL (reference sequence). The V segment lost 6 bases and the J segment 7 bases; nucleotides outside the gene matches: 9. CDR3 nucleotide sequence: TGTGCCAGCAGAGTCGGACTAGCGGGAGTGGAGAATGAGCAGTTCTTC. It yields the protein CASRVGLAGVENEQFF.

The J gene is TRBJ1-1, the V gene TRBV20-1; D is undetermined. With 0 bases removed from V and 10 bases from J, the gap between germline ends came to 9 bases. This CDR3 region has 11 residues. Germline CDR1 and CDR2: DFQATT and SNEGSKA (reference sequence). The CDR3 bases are TGCAGTGCTAGAGATTACGGACGAGCTTTCTTT. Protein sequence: CSARDYGRAFF.

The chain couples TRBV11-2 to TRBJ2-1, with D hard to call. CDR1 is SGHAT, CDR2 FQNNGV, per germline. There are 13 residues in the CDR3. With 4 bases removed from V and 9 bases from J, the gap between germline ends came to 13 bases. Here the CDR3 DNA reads TGTGCCAGCAGCTCGAGCGCAGGACGTGAGCAGTTCTTC. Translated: CASSSSAGREQFF.

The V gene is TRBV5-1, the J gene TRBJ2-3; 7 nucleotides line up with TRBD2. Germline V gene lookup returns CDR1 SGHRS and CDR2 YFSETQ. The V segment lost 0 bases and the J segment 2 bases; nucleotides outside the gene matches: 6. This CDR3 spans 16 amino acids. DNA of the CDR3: TGCGCCAGCAGCTTGGTCGGGGGGATGCTCACAGATACGCAGTATTTT. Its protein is CASSLVGGMLTDTQYF.

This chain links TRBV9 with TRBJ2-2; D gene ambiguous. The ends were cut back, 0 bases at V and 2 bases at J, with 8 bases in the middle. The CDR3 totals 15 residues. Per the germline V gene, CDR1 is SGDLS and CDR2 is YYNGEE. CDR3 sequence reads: CASSVVARNTGELFF. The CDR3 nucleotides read TGTGCCAGCAGCGTAGTGGCGAGAAACACCGGGGAGCTGTTTTTT.

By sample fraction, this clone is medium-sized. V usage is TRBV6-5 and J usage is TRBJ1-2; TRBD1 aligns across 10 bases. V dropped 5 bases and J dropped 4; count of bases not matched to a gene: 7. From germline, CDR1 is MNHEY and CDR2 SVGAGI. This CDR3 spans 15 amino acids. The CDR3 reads CASSKPGQGTYGYTF. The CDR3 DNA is TGTGCCAGCAGTAAACCGGGACAGGGGACCTATGGCTACACCTTC.

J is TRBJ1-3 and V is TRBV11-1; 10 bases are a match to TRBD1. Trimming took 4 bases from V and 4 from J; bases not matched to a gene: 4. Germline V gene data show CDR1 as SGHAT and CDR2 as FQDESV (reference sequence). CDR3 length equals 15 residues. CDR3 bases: TGTGCCAGCAGCTCCGGGACAGGGGACGGAAACACCATATATTTT. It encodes CASSSGTGDGNTIYF.

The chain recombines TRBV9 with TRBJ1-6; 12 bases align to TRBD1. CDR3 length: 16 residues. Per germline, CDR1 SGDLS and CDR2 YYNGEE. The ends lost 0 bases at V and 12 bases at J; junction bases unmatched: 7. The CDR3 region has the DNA TGTGCCAGCAGCGTAGAACCCGGGACAGGGGGCCGACCCCTCCACTTT. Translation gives CASSVEPGTGGRPLHF. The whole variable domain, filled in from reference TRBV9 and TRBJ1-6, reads DSGVTQTPKHLITATGQRVTLRCSPRSGDLSVYWYQQSLDQGLQFLIQYYNGEERAKGNILERFSAQQFPDLHSELNLSSLELGDSALYFCASSVEPGTGGRPLHFGNGTRLTVT.

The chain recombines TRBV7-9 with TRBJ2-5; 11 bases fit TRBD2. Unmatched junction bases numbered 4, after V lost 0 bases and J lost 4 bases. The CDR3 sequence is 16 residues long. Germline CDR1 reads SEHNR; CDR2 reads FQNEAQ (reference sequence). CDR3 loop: CASSLASGLAGETQYF. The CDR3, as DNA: TGTGCCAGCAGCTTAGCGAGCGGACTAGCGGGAGAGACCCAGTACTTC.

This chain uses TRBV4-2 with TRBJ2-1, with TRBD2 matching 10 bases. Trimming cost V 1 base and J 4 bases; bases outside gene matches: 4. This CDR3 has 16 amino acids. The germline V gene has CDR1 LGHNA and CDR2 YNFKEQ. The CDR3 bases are TGTGCCAGCAGCCAAGGTTCGGGACTAGCGTACAATGAGCAGTTCTTC. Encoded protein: CASSQGSGLAYNEQFF.

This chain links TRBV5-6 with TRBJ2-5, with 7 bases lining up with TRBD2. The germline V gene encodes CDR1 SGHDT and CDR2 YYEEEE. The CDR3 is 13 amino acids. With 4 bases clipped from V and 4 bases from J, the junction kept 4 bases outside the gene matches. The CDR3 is CASSREVRETQYF. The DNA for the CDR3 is TGTGCCAGCAGCCGGGAGGTTCGAGAGACCCAGTACTTC. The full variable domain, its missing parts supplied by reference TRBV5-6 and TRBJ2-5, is DAGVTQSPTHLIKTRGQQVTLRCSPKSGHDTVSWYQQALGQGPQFIFQYYEEEERQRGNFPDRFSGHQFPNYSSELNVNALLLGDSALYLCASSREVRETQYFGPGTRLLVL.

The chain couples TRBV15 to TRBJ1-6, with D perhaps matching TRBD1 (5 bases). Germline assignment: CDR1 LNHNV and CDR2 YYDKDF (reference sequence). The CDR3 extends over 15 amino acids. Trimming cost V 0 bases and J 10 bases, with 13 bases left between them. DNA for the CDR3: TGTGCCACCAGCAGAGAGGTGCAGGGAACCTCACCCCTCCACTTT. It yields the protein CATSREVQGTSPLHF.